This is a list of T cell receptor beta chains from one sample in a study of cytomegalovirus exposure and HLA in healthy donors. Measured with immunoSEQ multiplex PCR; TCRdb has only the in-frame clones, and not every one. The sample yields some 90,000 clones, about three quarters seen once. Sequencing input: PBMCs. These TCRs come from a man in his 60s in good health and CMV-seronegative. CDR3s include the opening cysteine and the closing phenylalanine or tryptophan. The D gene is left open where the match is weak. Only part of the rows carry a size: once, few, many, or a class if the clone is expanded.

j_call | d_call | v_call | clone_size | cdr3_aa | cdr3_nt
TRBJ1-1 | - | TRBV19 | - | CASRTEMNTEAFF | TGTGCCAGTAGGACAGAAATGAACACTGAAGCTTTCTTT
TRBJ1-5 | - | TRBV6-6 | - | CASSYGQTNQPQHF | TGTGCCAGCAGTTACGGGCAGACGAATCAGCCCCAGCATTTT
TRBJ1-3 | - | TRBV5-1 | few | CARYRETYGNTIYF | TGCGCCAGGTACAGGGAGACCTATGGAAACACCATATATTTT
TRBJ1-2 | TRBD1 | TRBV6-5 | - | CASTSQGDGYTF | TGTGCCAGCACCTCGCAGGGGGACGGCTACACCTTC
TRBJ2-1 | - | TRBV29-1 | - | CSVGSGGYNEQFF | TGCAGCGTTGGTAGCGGAGGGTACAATGAGCAGTTCTTC
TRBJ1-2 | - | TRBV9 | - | CASSVTGTDYYGYTF | TGTGCCAGCAGCGTAACAGGGACCGACTACTATGGCTACACCTTC
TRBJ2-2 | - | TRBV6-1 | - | CASSVRSTGNTGELFF | TGTGCCAGCAGTGTCCGGTCGACAGGGAACACCGGGGAGCTGTTTTTT
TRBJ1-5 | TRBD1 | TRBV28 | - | CASSFLGQGDQPQHF | TGTGCCAGCAGTTTCCTTGGACAGGGGGATCAGCCCCAGCATTTT
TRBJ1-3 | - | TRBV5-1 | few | CASSLAGSDGNTIYF | TGCGCCAGCAGCTTGGCCGGGTCAGATGGAAACACCATATATTTT
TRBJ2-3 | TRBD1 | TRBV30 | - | CAWVGQGTSTDTQYF | TGTGCCTGGGTCGGACAGGGAACCTCCACAGATACGCAGTATTTT
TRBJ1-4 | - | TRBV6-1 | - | CASSQGSANEKLFF | TGTGCCAGCAGTCAGGGGTCTGCTAATGAAAAACTGTTTTTT
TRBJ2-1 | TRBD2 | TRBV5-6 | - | CASSPPPGLAGSNEQFF | TGTGCCAGCAGCCCACCTCCGGGACTAGCGGGAAGCAATGAGCAGTTCTTC
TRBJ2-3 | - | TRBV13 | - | CASSVPGLAQYF | TGTGCCAGCAGCGTCCCGGGTCTTGCGCAGTATTTT
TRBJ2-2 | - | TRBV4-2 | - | CASSPTAGELFF | TGTGCCAGCAGCCCGACTGCCGGGGAGCTGTTTTTT
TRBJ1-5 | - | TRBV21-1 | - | CASKGPTSGFSRPKNQPQHF | TGTGCCAGCAAGGGTCCCACTAGTGGCTTCTCCAGGCCTAAAAATCAGCCCCAGCATTTT
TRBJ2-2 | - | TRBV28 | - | CASRLGQNTGELFF | TGTGCCAGCAGGCTTGGGCAGAACACCGGGGAGCTGTTTTTT
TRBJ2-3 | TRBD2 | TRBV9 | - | CASSGNLAGGYTDTQYF | TGTGCCAGCAGCGGGAATCTAGCGGGGGGGTACACAGATACGCAGTATTTT
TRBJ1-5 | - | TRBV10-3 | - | CAISELGQPQHF | TGTGCCATCAGTGAGTTAGGACAACCCCAGCATTTT
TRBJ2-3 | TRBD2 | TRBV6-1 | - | CASSDLAGGGDTQYF | TGTGCCAGCAGTGACCTAGCGGGAGGCGGGGATACGCAGTATTTT
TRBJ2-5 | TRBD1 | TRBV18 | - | CASSRDRVGETQYF | TGTGCCAGCTCACGGGACAGGGTTGGTGAGACCCAGTACTTC
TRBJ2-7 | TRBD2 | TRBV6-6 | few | CASSPSGSSYEQYF | TGTGCCAGCAGTCCTAGCGGGAGCTCCTACGAGCAGTACTTC
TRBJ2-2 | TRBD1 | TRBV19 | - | CASNQGAGETGELFF | TGTGCCAGTAATCAGGGGGCCGGAGAAACCGGGGAGCTGTTTTTT
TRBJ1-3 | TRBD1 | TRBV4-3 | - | CASSPDRGNEDF | TGCGCCAGCAGCCCGGACAGGGGGAATGAGGATTTT
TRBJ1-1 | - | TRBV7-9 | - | CASSWATGVNTEAFF | TGTGCCAGCAGCTGGGCGACAGGCGTGAACACTGAAGCTTTCTTT
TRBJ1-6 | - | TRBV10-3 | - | CAIRTTGPHSPLHF | TGTGCCATCAGGACGACAGGCCCTCATTCACCCCTCCACTTT
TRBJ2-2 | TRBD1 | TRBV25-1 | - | CASSPDRGTGELLF | TGTGCCAGCAGTCCGGACAGGGGCACCGGGGAGCTGCTTTTT
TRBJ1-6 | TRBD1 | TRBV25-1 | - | CASRQTGTGFSPLHF | TGTGCCAGCAGACAAACCGGGACAGGTTTTTCACCCCTCCACTTT
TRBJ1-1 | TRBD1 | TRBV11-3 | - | CASSPGTGSEAFF | TGTGCCAGCAGCCCGGGGACAGGGTCTGAAGCTTTCTTT
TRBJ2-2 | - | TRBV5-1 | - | CASSLGSRGATGELFF | TGCGCCAGCAGCTTGGGATCCAGGGGTGCCACCGGGGAGCTGTTTTTT
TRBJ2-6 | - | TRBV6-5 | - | CASSYTRGSGANVLTF | TGTGCCAGCAGTTACACCCGGGGTTCTGGGGCCAACGTCCTGACTTTC
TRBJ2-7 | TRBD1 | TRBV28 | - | CASSSHRGPYEQYF | TGTGCCAGCAGTTCCCACAGGGGCCCCTACGAGCAGTACTTC
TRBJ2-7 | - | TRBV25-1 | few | CASSRWEEDEQYF | TGTGCCAGCAGTCGTTGGGAGGAGGACGAGCAGTACTTC
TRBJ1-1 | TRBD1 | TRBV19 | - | CASSTIHRGRTEAFF | TGTGCCAGTAGTACCATTCACAGGGGTAGGACTGAAGCTTTCTTT
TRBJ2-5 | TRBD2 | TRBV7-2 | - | CASSLIAASGDQETQYF | TGTGCCAGCAGCTTAATCGCGGCTAGCGGGGACCAAGAGACCCAGTACTTC
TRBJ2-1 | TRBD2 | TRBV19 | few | CASSTLTSGAYNEQFF | TGTGCCAGTAGTACCCTAACTAGCGGAGCCTACAATGAGCAGTTCTTC
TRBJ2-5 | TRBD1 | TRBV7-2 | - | CASSSYRGETQYF | TGTGCCAGCAGCTCATACAGGGGAGAGACCCAGTACTTC
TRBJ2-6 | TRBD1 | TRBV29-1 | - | CSTLTGGVSGANVLTF | TGCAGCACCCTGACAGGGGGCGTATCTGGGGCCAACGTCCTGACTTTC
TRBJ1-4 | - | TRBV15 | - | CATSRRPVGRETNEKLFF | TGTGCCACCAGCCGAAGACCCGTGGGGCGTGAAACTAATGAAAAACTGTTTTTT
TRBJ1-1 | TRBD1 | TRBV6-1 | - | CASSSGQGEAEAFF | TGTGCCAGCAGTTCGGGACAGGGGGAGGCTGAAGCTTTCTTT
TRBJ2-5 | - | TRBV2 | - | CASSETGSTTQYF | TGTGCCAGCAGTGAAACCGGGAGTACTACCCAGTACTTC
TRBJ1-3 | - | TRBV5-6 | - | CASSLDLSGNTIYF | TGTGCCAGCAGCTTGGATCTTTCTGGAAACACCATATATTTT
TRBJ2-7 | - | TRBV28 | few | CASSLSRRFDYEQYF | TGTGCCAGCAGTTTATCGAGGAGATTTGACTACGAGCAGTACTTC
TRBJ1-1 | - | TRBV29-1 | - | CSVKQGGDTEAFF | TGCAGCGTTAAACAGGGTGGAGACACTGAAGCTTTCTTT
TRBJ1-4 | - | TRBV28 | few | CASRPAGDEKLFF | TGTGCCAGCAGACCCGCAGGGGATGAAAAACTGTTTTTT
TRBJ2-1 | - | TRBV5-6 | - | CASSLVEISSYNEQFF | TGTGCCAGCAGCTTGGTCGAGATAAGCTCCTACAATGAGCAGTTCTTC
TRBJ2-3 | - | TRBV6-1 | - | CASSELGDTQYF | TGTGCCAGCAGTGAACTCGGAGATACGCAGTATTTT
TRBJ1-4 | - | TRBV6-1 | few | CASSDLDPRAYEKLFF | TGTGCCAGCAGTGACCTAGACCCGAGGGCTTACGAAAAACTGTTTTTT
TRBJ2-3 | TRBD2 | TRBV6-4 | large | CASSDAGGTDTQYF | TGTGCCAGCAGTGACGCGGGGGGCACAGATACGCAGTATTTT
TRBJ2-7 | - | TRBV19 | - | CASSQAGMAYEQYF | TGTGCCAGTAGTCAGGCGGGAATGGCCTACGAGCAGTACTTC
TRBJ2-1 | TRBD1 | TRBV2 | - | CASSAGQGTSEQFF | TGTGCCAGCAGTGCCGGACAGGGGACAAGTGAGCAGTTCTTC
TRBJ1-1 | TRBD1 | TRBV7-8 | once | CASSLRTGNTEAFF | TGTGCCAGCAGCCTGAGGACAGGGAACACTGAAGCTTTCTTT
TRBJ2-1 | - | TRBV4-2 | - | CASSQPQNLYGEQFF | TGTGCCAGCAGCCAACCTCAAAACCTCTATGGTGAGCAGTTCTTC
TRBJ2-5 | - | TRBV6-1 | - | CASNREYQETQYF | TGTGCCAGTAACCGGGAGTACCAAGAGACCCAGTACTTC